This T cell receptor (beta chain) came from a study of T cell responses to AZD1222 COVID-19 vaccine. Study outcomes and limitations: The donors showed a predominance of white British ancestry and of females, with possible underestimation of clonal diversity.

In this sample, this clone turned up once. Its antigen is unidentified. The trim removed 7 bases at V and 8 bases at J, leaving 6 bases unmatched. The CDR3 totals 14 residues. The germline V gene has CDR1 MDHEN and CDR2 SYDVKM. TCRdb keeps only in-frame clones here, not all; method: immunoSEQ multiplex PCR. The table records 90,000 to 120,000 clones, approximately 86% of them present only once. The clonotype originates from an adult in good health. This material consisted of peripheral blood, taken on day 0 of AZD1222 vaccination. V gene TRBV28 combines with J gene TRBJ2-1, with 12 bases fitting TRBD1. The CDR3 loop reads CASTPGTGGYEQFF. The CDR3 region has the DNA TGTGCCAGCACCCCCGGGACAGGGGGCTATGAGCAGTTCTTC. Full variable domain (missing parts from reference TRBV28 and TRBJ2-1): DVKVTQSSRYLVKRTGEKVFLECVQDMDHENMFWYRQDPGLGLRLIYFSYDVKMKEKGDIPEGYSVSREKKERFSLILESASTNQTSMYLCASTPGTGGYEQFFGPGTRLTVL.